This record covers a single T cell receptor beta chain. This sample is part of a study of T cell responses to AZD1222 COVID-19 vaccine. The CDR3 covers 13 residues. In germline, CDR1 is GTSNPN, CDR2 SVGIG (reference sequence). Trimming cost V 5 bases and J 2 bases, with 12 bases left between them. Some clones are missing from TCRdb's copy, which holds only in-frame ones; the method was immunoSEQ multiplex PCR. In the table there are around 220,000 clones, around 94% of which are singletons. The specimen was peripheral blood, collected 28 days after the second dose of the MenACWY control vaccine. The chain is built from TRBV30 and TRBJ1-1; possibly TRBD1 for D (5 bases). This receptor was taken from an adult who received the MenACWY meningococcal vaccine as a control. CDR3 coding DNA: TGTGCCTGGTCGGGGGAGGGAAACACTGAAGCTTTCTTT. This encodes CAWSGEGNTEAFF.